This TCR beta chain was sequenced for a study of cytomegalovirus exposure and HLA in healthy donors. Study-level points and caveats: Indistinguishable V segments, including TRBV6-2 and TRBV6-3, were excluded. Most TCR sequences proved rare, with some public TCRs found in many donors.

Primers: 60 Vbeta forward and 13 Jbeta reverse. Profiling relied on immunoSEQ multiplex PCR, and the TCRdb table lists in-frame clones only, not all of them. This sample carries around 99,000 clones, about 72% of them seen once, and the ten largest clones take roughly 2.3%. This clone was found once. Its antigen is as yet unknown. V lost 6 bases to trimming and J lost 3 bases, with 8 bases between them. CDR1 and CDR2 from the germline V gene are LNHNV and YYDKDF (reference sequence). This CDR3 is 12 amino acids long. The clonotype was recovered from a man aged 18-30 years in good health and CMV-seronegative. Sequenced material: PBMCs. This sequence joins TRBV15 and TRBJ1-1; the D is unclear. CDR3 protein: CATRRPYTEAFF. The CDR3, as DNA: TGTGCCACCAGGCGCCCCTACACTGAAGCTTTCTTT.